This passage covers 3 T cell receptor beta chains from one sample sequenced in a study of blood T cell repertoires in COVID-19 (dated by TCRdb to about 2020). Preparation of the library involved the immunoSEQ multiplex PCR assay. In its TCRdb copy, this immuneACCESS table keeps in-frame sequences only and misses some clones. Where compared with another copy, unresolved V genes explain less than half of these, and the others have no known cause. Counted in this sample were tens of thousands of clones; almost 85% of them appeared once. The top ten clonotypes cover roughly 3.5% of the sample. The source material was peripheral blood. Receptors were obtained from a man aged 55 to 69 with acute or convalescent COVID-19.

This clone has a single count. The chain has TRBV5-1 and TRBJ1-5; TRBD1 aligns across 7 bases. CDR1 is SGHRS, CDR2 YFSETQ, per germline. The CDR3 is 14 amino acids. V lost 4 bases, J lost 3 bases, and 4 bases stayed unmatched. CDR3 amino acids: CASSDGQVNQPQHF. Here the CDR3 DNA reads TGCGCCAGCAGCGATGGACAGGTCAATCAGCCCCAGCATTTT.

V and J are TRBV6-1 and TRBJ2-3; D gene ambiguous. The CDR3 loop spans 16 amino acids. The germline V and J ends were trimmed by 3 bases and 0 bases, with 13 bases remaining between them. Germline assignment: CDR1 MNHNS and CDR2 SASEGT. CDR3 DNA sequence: TGTGCCAGCAGTGATCGGCTAGAGACTAGCACAGATACGCAGTATTTT. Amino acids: CASSDRLETSTDTQYF.

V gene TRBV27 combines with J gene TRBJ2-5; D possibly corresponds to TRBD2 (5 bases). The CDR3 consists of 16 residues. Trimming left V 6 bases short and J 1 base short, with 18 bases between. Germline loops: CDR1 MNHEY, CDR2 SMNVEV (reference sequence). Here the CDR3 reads CASRLGSRGSQETQYF. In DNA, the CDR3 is TGTGCCAGCAGACTTGGGAGCCGAGGAAGCCAAGAGACCCAGTACTTC.